The present T cell receptor (beta chain) was sequenced within a study of T cells in Graves' hyperthyroidism and ophthalmopathy. Overall study findings and caveats: Onset of ophthalmopathy came a median approximately 6.5 months after the model predicted it. The blood repertoire included most of the expanded thyroid clonotypes above 0.001.

V lost 3 bases and J lost 4, with 15 bases in between. Germline lookup yields CDR1 LGHNT and CDR2 FRNRAP. This CDR3 contains 15 residues. Any patient presenting with uncontrolled infection, other autoimmune disease, pregnancy or lactation was left out. Clinical symptoms, serum thyroxine and TRAb, thyroid ultrasound and orbital computed tomography together formed the diagnostic basis. TCR beta CDR3 regions were amplified from RNA transcripts. A first-round RT-PCR of the TCR CDR3 used the HTBI primer set. TCRdb processed the multiplex PCR reads anew with MiXCR; each CDR3 protein has one entry. In the table there are around 600,000 distinct CDR3 sequences, about 45% of which are singletons. There are a few counts of this clonotype. The target antigen is unknown.

This rearrangement joins TRBV12-5 to TRBJ1-1; TRBD1 is a possible D gene (5 bases). Source material: peripheral blood or thyroid tissue (not recorded which). This receptor was obtained from an adult man with Graves' disease, either hyperthyroidism or ophthalmopathy (not recorded which). The CDR3 spells CASGLRSGRTTEAFF. CDR3 coding DNA: TGTGCTAGTGGTTTACGATCAGGGCGGACCACTGAAGCTTTCTTT.